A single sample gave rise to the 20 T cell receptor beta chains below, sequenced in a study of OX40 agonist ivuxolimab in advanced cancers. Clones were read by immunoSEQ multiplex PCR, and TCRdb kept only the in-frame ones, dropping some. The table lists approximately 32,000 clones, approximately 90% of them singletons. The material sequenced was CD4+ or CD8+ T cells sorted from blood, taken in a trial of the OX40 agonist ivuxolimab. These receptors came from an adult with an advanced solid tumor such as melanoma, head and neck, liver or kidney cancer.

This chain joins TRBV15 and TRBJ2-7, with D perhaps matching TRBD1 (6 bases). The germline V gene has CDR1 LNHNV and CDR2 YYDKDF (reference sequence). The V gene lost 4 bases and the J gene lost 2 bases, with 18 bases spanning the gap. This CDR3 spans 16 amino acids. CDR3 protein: CATSIRGGVGTYEQYF. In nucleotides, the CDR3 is TGTGCCACCAGCATCAGGGGTGGCGTAGGTACCTACGAGCAGTACTTC.

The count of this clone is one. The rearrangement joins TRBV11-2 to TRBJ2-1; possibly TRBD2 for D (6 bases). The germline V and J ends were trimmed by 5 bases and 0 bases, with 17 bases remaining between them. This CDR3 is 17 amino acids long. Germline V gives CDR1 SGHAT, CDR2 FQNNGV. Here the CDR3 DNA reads TGTGCCAGCAGCCCCGATCCGCCTAGCGCCTCCTACAATGAGCAGTTCTTC. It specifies CASSPDPPSASYNEQFF.

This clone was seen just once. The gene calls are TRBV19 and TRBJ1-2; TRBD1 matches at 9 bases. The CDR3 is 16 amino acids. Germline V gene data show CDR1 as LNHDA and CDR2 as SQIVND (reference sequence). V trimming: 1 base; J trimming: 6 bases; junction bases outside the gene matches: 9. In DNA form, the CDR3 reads TGTGCCAGTAGTATAGGCCTGGGACAGGGTCTTGATGGCTACACCTTC. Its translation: CASSIGLGQGLDGYTF.

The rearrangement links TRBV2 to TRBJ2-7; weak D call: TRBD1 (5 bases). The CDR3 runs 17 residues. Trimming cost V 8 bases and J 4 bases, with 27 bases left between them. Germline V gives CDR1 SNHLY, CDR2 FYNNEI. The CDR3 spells CASGADVGRALQYEQYF. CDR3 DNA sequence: TGTGCCAGCGGTGCGGATGTTGGCAGGGCCTTACAATACGAGCAGTACTTC.

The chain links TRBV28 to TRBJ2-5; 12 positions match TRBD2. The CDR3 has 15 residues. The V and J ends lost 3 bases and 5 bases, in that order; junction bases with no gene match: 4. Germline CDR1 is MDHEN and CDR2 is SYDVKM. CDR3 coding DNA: TGTGCCAGCAGTTTCGGGACTAGCGGGTTCGAGACCCAGTACTTC. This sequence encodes CASSFGTSGFETQYF.

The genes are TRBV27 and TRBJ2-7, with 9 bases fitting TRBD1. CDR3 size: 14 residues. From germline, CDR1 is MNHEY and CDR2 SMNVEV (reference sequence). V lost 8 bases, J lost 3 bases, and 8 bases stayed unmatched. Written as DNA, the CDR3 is TGTGCCAGCCGGCACTCGGGACAGGGCTACGAGCAGTACTTC. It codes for CASRHSGQGYEQYF.

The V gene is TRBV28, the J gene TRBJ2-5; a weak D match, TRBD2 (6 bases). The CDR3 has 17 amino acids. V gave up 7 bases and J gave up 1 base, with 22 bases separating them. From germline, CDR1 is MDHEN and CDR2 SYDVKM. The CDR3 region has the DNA TGTGCCAGCATGGGGGGAAAGGGGTTGCGTCCCCAAGAGACCCAGTACTTC. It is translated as CASMGGKGLRPQETQYF.

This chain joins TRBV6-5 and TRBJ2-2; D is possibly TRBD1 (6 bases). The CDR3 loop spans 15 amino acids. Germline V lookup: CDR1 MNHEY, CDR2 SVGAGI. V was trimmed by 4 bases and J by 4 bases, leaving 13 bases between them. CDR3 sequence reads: CASSLAGVSTGELFF. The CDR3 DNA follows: TGTGCCAGCAGTTTGGCAGGGGTGAGCACCGGGGAGCTGTTTTTT.

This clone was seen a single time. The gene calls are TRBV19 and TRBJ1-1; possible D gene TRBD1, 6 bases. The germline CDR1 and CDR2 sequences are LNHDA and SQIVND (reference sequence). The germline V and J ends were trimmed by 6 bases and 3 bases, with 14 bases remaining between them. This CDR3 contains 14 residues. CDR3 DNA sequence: TGTGCCAGTAGAAGGGAGGGGGTGGACACTGAAGCTTTCTTT. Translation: CASRREGVDTEAFF.

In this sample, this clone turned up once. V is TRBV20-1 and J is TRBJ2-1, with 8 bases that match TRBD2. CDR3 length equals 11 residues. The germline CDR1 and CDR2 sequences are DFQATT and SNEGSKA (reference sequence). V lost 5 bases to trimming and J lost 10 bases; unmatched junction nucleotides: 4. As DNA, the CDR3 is TGCAGTGCTCAAGAGCGGGGGGAGCAGTTCTTC. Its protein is CSAQERGEQFF.

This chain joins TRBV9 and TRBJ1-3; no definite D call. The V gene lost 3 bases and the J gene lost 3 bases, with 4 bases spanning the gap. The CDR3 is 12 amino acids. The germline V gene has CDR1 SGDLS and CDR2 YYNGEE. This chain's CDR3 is CASSAIGNTIYF. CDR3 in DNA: TGTGCCAGCAGCGCCATTGGAAACACCATATATTTT.

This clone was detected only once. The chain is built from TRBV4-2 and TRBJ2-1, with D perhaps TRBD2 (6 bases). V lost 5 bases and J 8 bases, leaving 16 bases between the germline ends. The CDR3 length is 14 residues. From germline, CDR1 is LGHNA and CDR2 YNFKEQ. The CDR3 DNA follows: TGTGCCAGCAGCGTCATGTTGACTAGTGATGAGCAGTTCTTC. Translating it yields CASSVMLTSDEQFF.

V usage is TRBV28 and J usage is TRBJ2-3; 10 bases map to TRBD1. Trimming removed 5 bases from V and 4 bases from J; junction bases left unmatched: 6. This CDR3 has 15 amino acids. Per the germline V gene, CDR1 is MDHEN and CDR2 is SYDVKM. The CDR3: CASSIWGTGADTQYF. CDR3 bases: TGTGCCAGCAGTATTTGGGGGACAGGGGCAGATACGCAGTATTTT.

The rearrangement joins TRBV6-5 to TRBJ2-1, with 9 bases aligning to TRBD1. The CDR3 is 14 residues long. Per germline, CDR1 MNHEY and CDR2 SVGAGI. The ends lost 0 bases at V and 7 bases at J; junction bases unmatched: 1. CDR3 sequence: CASSYSGTGNEQFF. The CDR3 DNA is TGTGCCAGCAGTTACTCAGGGACAGGGAATGAGCAGTTCTTC.

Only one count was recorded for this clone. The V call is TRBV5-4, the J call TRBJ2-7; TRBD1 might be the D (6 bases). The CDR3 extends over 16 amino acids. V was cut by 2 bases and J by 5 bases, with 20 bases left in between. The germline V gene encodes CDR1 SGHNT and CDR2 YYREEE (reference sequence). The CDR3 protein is CASSLSGEGMFDEQYF. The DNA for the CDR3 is TGTGCCAGCAGCTTATCAGGGGAAGGTATGTTCGACGAGCAGTACTTC.

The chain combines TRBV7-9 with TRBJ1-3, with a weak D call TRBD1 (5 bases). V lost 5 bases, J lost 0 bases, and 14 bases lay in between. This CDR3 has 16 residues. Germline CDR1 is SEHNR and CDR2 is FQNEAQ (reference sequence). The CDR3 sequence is CASSGGPTNSGNTIYF. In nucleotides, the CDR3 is TGTGCCAGCAGCGGGGGACCGACAAACTCTGGAAACACCATATATTTT.

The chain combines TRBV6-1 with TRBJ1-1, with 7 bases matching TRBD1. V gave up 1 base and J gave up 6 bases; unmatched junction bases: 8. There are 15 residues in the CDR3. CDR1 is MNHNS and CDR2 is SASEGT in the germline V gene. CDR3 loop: CASSEDDREVPEAFF. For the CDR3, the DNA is TGTGCCAGCAGTGAAGACGACAGGGAAGTCCCTGAAGCTTTCTTT.

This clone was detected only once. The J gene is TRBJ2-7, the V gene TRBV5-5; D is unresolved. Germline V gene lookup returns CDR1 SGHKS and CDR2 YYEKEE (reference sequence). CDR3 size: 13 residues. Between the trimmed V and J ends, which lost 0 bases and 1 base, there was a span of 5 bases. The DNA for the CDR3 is TGTGCCAGCAGCTTGGAGCTGTCCTACGAGCAGTACTTC. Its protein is CASSLELSYEQYF.

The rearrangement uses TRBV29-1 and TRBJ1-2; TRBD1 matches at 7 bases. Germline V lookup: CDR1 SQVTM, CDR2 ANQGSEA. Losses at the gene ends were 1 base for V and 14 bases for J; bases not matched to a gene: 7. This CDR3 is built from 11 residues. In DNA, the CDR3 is TGCAGCGTTGAAGCCCGACAGGGTTGGACCTTC. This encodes CSVEARQGWTF.

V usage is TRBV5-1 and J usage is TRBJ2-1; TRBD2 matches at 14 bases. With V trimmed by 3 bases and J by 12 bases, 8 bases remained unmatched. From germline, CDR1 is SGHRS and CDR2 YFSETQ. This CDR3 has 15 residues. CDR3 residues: CASSWGLAGARGQFF. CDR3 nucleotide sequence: TGCGCCAGCAGCTGGGGACTAGCGGGGGCCCGTGGGCAGTTCTTC.